The text below deals with one TCR beta chain. This sample is part of a study of T cell changes during pregnancy in multiple sclerosis. In germline, CDR1 is SQVTM, CDR2 ANQGSEA. This CDR3 region has 14 residues. V was pared by 6 bases and J by 3 bases, with 5 bases of the junction left unmatched. Data came from immunoSEQ multiplex PCR; TCRdb stores just in-frame clones and leaves some out. The profile shows under 100,000 clones, 85% to 95% of them singletons. Here the sequenced sample was peripheral blood, taken in the first trimester of pregnancy. V and J are TRBV29-1 and TRBJ2-1; the match to TRBD1 covers 10 bases. The TCR originated in a female donor in good health, enrolled as a control in a pregnancy study. The CDR3 is CSVQGQGNYNEQFF. In nucleotides, the CDR3 is TGCAGCGTCCAGGGACAGGGGAACTACAATGAGCAGTTCTTC.